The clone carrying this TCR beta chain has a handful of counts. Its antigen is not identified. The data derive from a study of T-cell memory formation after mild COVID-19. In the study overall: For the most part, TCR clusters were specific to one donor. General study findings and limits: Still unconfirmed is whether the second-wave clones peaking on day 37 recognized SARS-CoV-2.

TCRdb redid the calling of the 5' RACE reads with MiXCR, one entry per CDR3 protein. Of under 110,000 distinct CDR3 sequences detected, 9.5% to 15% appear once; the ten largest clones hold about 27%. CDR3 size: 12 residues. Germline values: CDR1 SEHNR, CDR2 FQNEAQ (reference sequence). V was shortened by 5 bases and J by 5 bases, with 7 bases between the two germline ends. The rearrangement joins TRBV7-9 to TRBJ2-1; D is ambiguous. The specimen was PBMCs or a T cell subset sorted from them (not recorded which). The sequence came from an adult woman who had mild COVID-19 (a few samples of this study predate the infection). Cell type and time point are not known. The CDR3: CASSQTNNEQFF. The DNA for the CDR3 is TGTGCCAGCAGCCAAACAAACAATGAGCAGTTCTTC.